Each of the 12 T cell receptor beta chains below was sequenced from the same sample in a study of T cells in Graves' hyperthyroidism and ophthalmopathy. The CDR3 regions of TCR beta were amplified from RNA transcripts. The TCR CDR3 first-round RT-PCR relied on the HTBI primer set. TCRdb reprocessed the multiplex PCR reads with MiXCR, giving one entry per CDR3 protein. The repertoire includes over 250,000 distinct CDR3 sequences, 22% of them detected once, and roughly 60% sits in the top ten. The specimen sequenced was blood. These TCRs come from a man aged 30-40 years with Graves' ophthalmopathy.

This clonotype was detected many times. The J gene is TRBJ2-1, the V gene TRBV3-1, with TRBD2 matching over 11 bases. The CDR3 loop spans 17 amino acids. Germline V lookup: CDR1 LGHDT, CDR2 YNNKEL (reference sequence). V gave up 1 base and J gave up 2 bases; unmatched junction bases: 4. Here the CDR3 DNA reads TGTGCCAGCAGCCAAGCCACACTAGCGGGAGCCTACAATGAGCAGTTCTTC. The encoded protein is CASSQATLAGAYNEQFF.

Ten or more counts support this clonotype. V gene TRBV27 combines with J gene TRBJ2-7, with D tentatively TRBD1 or TRBD2 (6 bases each). This CDR3 region has 14 residues. The V gene's germline CDR1 is MNHEY and CDR2 SMNVEV (reference sequence). V was pared by 6 bases and J by 3 bases, with 15 bases between. The CDR3 DNA sequence: TGTGCCAGCAGGCTGAAGAGGGGGGACTACGAGCAGTACTTC. It is translated as CASRLKRGDYEQYF.

This clonotype was detected ten times or more. The chain has TRBV13 and TRBJ1-1; 8 bases line up with TRBD1. This CDR3 contains 16 residues. Germline loops: CDR1 PRHDT, CDR2 FYEKMQ (reference sequence). The trim removed 5 bases at V and 1 base at J, leaving 9 bases unmatched. The CDR3 sequence: CASSPTTGVGNTEAFF. CDR3 nucleotides: TGTGCCAGCAGCCCCACGACAGGGGTCGGGAACACTGAAGCTTTCTTT.

This rearrangement joins TRBV29-1 to TRBJ2-3; D not resolved. V was pared by 6 bases and J by 2 bases, with 9 bases between. The CDR3 loop spans 12 amino acids. Per germline, CDR1 SQVTM and CDR2 ANQGSEA. The DNA of the CDR3 is TGCAGCGTAAATGGGAACACAGATACGCAGTATTTT. It is translated as CSVNGNTDTQYF.

The V gene is TRBV6-2 or TRBV6-3, the J gene TRBJ2-7; 7 bases align to TRBD2. Germline assignment: CDR1 MNHEY and CDR2 SVGEGT. The CDR3 has 13 residues. The V gene end was trimmed by 1 base and the J gene end by 9 bases; junction bases not matched to a gene: 6. The CDR3 DNA reads as TGTGCCAGCAGTTACTTGCGGGAGAAGGTGCAGTACTTC. This gives the protein CASSYLREKVQYF.

This clonotype was counted only a few times. The chain employs TRBV10-3 and TRBJ2-3; D is ambiguous. The CDR3 spans 13 residues. Germline CDR1 reads ENHRY; CDR2 reads SYGVKD. Trimming shortened V by 5 bases and J by 0 bases, and 6 bases separated the two germline ends. The CDR3 loop is CAISITSTDTQYF. The DNA of the CDR3 is TGTGCCATCAGTATCACTAGCACAGATACGCAGTATTTT.

Ten or more counts support this clonotype. This sequence joins TRBV6-6 and TRBJ2-5; 14 bases are a match to TRBD2. Germline V gene sequence: CDR1 MNHNY, CDR2 SVGAGI (reference sequence). With 2 bases clipped from V and 11 bases from J, the junction kept 4 bases outside the gene matches. The CDR3 is 14 amino acids. CDR3 sequence: CASSYQGLAGVQYF. In nucleotides, the CDR3 is TGTGCCAGCAGTTACCAGGGACTAGCGGGAGTACAGTACTTC.

The table lists this clonotype with many counts. This chain joins TRBV2 and TRBJ2-2; 8 bases are shared with TRBD1. Looked up from germline, CDR1 is SNHLY and CDR2 is FYNNEI. The V and J ends lost 5 bases and 4 bases, in that order; junction bases with no gene match: 6. The CDR3 runs 15 residues. CDR3 in DNA: TGTGCCAGCAGTTCCGGGACAGGTATCACCGGGGAGCTGTTTTTT. Its translation: CASSSGTGITGELFF. Full variable domain (missing parts from reference TRBV2 and TRBJ2-2): EPEVTQTPSHQVTQMGQEVILRCVPISNHLYFYWYRQILGQKVEFLVSFYNNEISEKSEIFDDQFSVERPDGSNFTLKIRSTKLEDSAMYFCASSSGTGITGELFFGEGSRLTVL.

This clonotype showed up just a few times. The chain couples TRBV11-2 to TRBJ2-7, with 7 positions matching TRBD1. The junction had 4 bases not matched to a gene; V was cut back by 5 bases and J by 3 bases. The CDR3 has 13 residues. Germline lookup yields CDR1 SGHAT and CDR2 FQNNGV. The CDR3 here is CASSKDRVYEQYF. The CDR3 DNA reads TGTGCCAGCAGCAAAGACAGGGTCTACGAGCAGTACTTC. Combining the CDR3 with reference TRBV11-2 and TRBJ2-7 gives the whole variable domain EAGVAQSPRYKIIEKRQSVAFWCNPISGHATLYWYQQILGQGPKLLIQFQNNGVVDDSQLPKDRFSAERLKGVDSTLKIQPAKLEDSAVYLCASSKDRVYEQYFGPGTRLTVT.

This clonotype was seen many times. The V call is TRBV7-8, the J call TRBJ2-5, with D hard to call. Between the trimmed V and J ends, which lost 8 bases and 5 bases, there was a span of 15 bases. Germline V gene data show CDR1 as SGHVS and CDR2 as FQNEAQ. The CDR3 runs 13 residues. DNA for the CDR3: TGTGCCAGCGAACCCCACAAAGAGGAGACCCAGTACTTC. This translates into CASEPHKEETQYF.

The CDR3 DNA is TGTGCAACCAACACAGGGATCTCCTACAATGAGCAGTTCTTC. This sequence encodes CATNTGISYNEQFF. The chain has TRBV6-2 or TRBV6-3 and TRBJ2-1; D perhaps matches TRBD1 (6 bases). The germline CDR1 and CDR2 sequences are MNHEY and SVGEGT. The CDR3 runs 14 residues.

The chain recombines TRBV7-8 with TRBJ2-1; 13 bases match TRBD2. The trim removed 1 base at V and 6 bases at J, leaving 3 bases unmatched. Germline-derived CDR1 and CDR2 are SGHVS and FQNEAQ. The CDR3 is 16 amino acids. CDR3 bases: TGTGCCAGCAGCTTAGTAACTAGCGGGGGGGGCAATGAGCAGTTCTTC. Amino acids: CASSLVTSGGGNEQFF.